Detailed here is one T cell receptor (beta chain). The antigen this receptor binds is unknown. Sequence at one end of the junction differs from germline and may be a read error. Systemically healthy Caucasian individuals from Russia, about 38 in total and aged roughly 6 to 100 years, were included as donors. Ten milliliters of peripheral blood were drawn from each donor into EDTA-treated Vacutainer tubes. Ficoll-Paque density-gradient centrifugation was used to isolate PBMCs, with at least 6.5 million obtained per sample. Total RNA was extracted from PBMCs with Trizol reagent, with at least 6 micrograms obtained per sample. The percentages of naive CD45RAhigh/CD27high T cells were determined by flow cytometry on a PBMC aliquot from every donor. The sample is drawn from a study of blood T cells in healthy people across ages (dated by TCRdb to the mid-2010s). Regarding the study in general: In model experiments, roughly one uniquely barcoded TCR beta cDNA molecule per two T cells was captured by template switching. Using deep sequencing normalized with unique cDNA molecular identifiers, the study measured how TCR beta repertoire diversity changes with age. Four age groups were formed from the donors: young (average roughly 15 years), middle-aged (approximately 39), aged (over 55) and long-lived (more than 75). To avoid experimental bias, donors of different ages were spread randomly across the sequencing lanes. The study analyzed two additional independent replicas of 1 million unique cDNA reads from the same blood draw for two donors, one aged 18 to 30 and one aged 80 or older. Beyond this particular receptor, the publication reports: Compared with the aged group, the long-lived group had more naive CD4+ T cells, fewer expanded clones and increased TCR diversity, a pattern suggesting age selection. Because donor CMV infection status was unknown, age-related changes in expanded clonotypes were potentially confounded. Estimates of total diversity based on one million sequenced T cells were regarded as lower bounds and as underestimates. Since profiling was done on bulk unsorted PBMCs, naive and antigen-experienced compartments could not be conclusively compared. Observed TCR beta diversity correlated strongly with the percentage of naive T cells measured by flow cytometry. Observed TCR beta diversity per million T cells fell roughly linearly with age, and a significant reduction was already apparent by age approximately 40.

Inclusive of the bounding cysteine and phenylalanine, the CDR3 is 16 residues long. The CDR3 DNA has 48 bases and is translated from base 1. CDR1 and CDR2, per the germline V gene, are SGHRS and YFSETQ. The library was generated by 5' RACE. Sequencing was performed on an Illumina HiSeq 2500. The second PCR ran for roughly 6 to 11 cycles and used a J-beta primer mix along with a sample-barcoded 5' primer. A unique molecular identifier was introduced onto each TCR beta cDNA molecule by a template-switch 5' adaptor carrying 12 random nucleotides. Each sample yielded at least 2.5 million CDR3-containing paired-end reads. The Mint cDNA synthesis kit, primed by a TRBC-specific oligonucleotide, was used to synthesize first-strand cDNA from all RNA. Following uracil-DNA glycosylase treatment, all cDNA underwent a first 18-cycle PCR with the universal primers M1SS and BC2_uni_R. The authors' analysis ran thus. Each sample was normalized by randomly selecting 1 million high-quality reads, each carrying a distinct molecular identifier. Reads with shared molecular identifiers were discarded instead of being binned into consensus sequences. CDR3 identification, clonotype clustering and error correction used MiTCR with a Q25 quality threshold and the strictest error-elimination algorithm. A nonparametric unseen species model using Euler transformation provided a lower-bound estimate of total TCR beta diversity. In TCRdb, the public reads were trimmed at Q25 with fastp and aligned with MiXCR, with productive beta chains retained. When rows share a CDR3 protein, they turn into one entry using the most common DNA and genes. The authors' filters were not applied to this entry. The sample table records approximately 670,000 distinct CDR3 sequences; roughly 41% of these occur just once. The top ten constitute around 30% of the sample.

The sequenced material came from blood. This TCR derives from a man older than 75 in good health. This chain joins TRBV5-1 to TRBJ2-1, and 15 junctional nucleotides match TRBD2. The nucleotide sequence is given as TGCGCCAGCAGCGAATGGACTAGCGGGGGGGCCAATGGGCAGTTCTTC. This encodes CASSEWTSGGANGQFF.